The 29 T cell receptor beta chains presented below share a single source sample, sequenced in a study of T cells in Graves' hyperthyroidism and ophthalmopathy. TCR beta CDR3 sequences were amplified from RNA transcripts. Researchers ran a first-round RT-PCR on the TCR CDR3 using the HTBI primer set. TCRdb re-derived calls from the multiplex PCR reads in MiXCR, one entry per CDR3 protein. Of 620,000 or so distinct CDR3 sequences in the sample, about 14% were seen once. Material for sequencing was blood. The receptors shown here come from a woman between 50 and 59 years old with Graves' ophthalmopathy.

The chain uses TRBV18 and TRBJ2-2; D remains unclear. Per germline, CDR1 KGHSH and CDR2 LQKENI. The CDR3 consists of 15 residues. V lost 6 bases and J 6 bases, leaving 17 bases between the germline ends. The CDR3 sequence is CASSPTGLPPGELFF. CDR3 nucleotide sequence: TGTGCCAGCTCCCCCACCGGGCTCCCTCCCGGGGAGCTGTTTTTT.

In its sample, this clonotype was seen many times. V usage is TRBV14 and J usage is TRBJ2-1, with 11 bases matching TRBD2. V shed 4 bases and J 8 bases; nucleotides not matched to a gene: 10. The CDR3 is made up of 16 amino acids. Germline V lookup: CDR1 SGHDN, CDR2 FVKESK. The CDR3, as DNA: TGTGCCAGCAGCCGTATACTAGCGGGAGATCCCTATGAGCAGTTCTTC. This translates into CASSRILAGDPYEQFF.

This clonotype was counted ten times or more. This chain joins TRBV3-1 and TRBJ1-6, with D possibly matching TRBD1 (6 bases). Between the trimmed V and J ends, which lost 4 bases and 10 bases, there was a span of 11 bases. The CDR3 sequence is 13 residues long. CDR1 and CDR2 from the germline V gene are LGHDT and YNNKEL (reference sequence). CDR3 region: CASSPVQGSPLHF. The CDR3, as DNA: TGTGCCAGCAGCCCTGTCCAGGGGTCACCCCTCCACTTT. Filled out from reference TRBV3-1 and TRBJ1-6, the complete variable domain reads DTAVSQTPKYLVTQMGNDKSIKCEQNLGHDTMYWYKQDSKKFLKIMFSYNNKELIINETVPNRFSPKSPDKAHLNLHINSLELGDSAVYFCASSPVQGSPLHFGNGTRLTVT.

The chain joins TRBV14 to TRBJ2-2; 9 bases line up with TRBD1. Germline V gene data show CDR1 as SGHDN and CDR2 as FVKESK. Trimming removed 5 bases from V and 4 bases from J; junction bases left unmatched: 8. The CDR3 is 16 amino acids. The CDR3 spells CASSKLPGQGTGELFF. CDR3 coding DNA: TGTGCCAGCAGCAAACTACCGGGACAGGGCACCGGGGAGCTGTTTTTT. Complete variable domain (other parts from reference TRBV14 and TRBJ2-2): EAGVTQFPSHSVIEKGQTVTLRCDPISGHDNLYWYRRVMGKEIKFLLHFVKESKQDESGMPNNRFLAERTGGTYSTLKVQPAELEDSGVYFCASSKLPGQGTGELFFGEGSRLTVL.

This clonotype was counted a few times. The chain joins TRBV4-2 to TRBJ2-5; weak D call: TRBD2 (5 bases). CDR1 and CDR2 from the germline V gene are LGHNA and YNFKEQ. The CDR3 length is 14 residues. V lost 5 bases to trimming and J lost 4 bases, with 14 bases between them. CDR3 DNA sequence: TGTGCCAGCAGCACTCGTGGCGGGCGAGAGACCCAGTACTTC. This translates into CASSTRGGRETQYF.

This clonotype has only a few counts. The chain combines TRBV7-2 with TRBJ1-4; perhaps TRBD1 as D (6 bases). The CDR3 has 15 amino acids. Trimming took off 4 bases at V and 3 bases at J, with 12 bases between the two ends. CDR1 and CDR2 (germline): SGHTA, FQGNSA. The CDR3 sequence: CASSSPTGSNEKLFF. For the CDR3, the DNA is TGTGCCAGCAGCTCCCCGACAGGATCTAATGAAAAACTGTTTTTT. Full variable domain (outside the CDR3, taken from reference TRBV7-2 and TRBJ1-4): GAGVSQSPSNKVTEKGKDVELRCDPISGHTALYWYRQSLGQGLEFLIYFQGNSAPDKSGLPSDRFSAERTGGSVSTLTIQRTQQEDSAVYLCASSSPTGSNEKLFFGSGTQLSVL.

This clonotype was picked up many times. The genes are TRBV2 and TRBJ2-7; maybe TRBD1 (7 bases). CDR1 and CDR2 (germline): SNHLY, FYNNEI. The CDR3 is 14 amino acids. Trimming cost V 3 bases and J 4 bases, with 13 bases left between them. Here the CDR3 reads CASSDQGGGYEQYF. Here the CDR3 DNA reads TGTGCCAGCAGTGACCAGGGGGGCGGATACGAGCAGTACTTC.

This clonotype showed up many times. This chain joins TRBV18 and TRBJ1-2; D remains unclear. CDR3 size: 16 residues. V dropped 3 bases and J dropped 2 bases, with 16 bases sitting between them. Per germline, CDR1 KGHSH and CDR2 LQKENI. The chain's CDR3 is CASSPRRSDMNYGYTF. The CDR3 DNA reads as TGTGCCAGCTCACCCCGGCGTTCTGATATGAACTATGGCTACACCTTC.

This clonotype was observed a handful of times. The V gene is TRBV6-1, the J gene TRBJ2-7; 9 bases match TRBD2. Unmatched junction bases numbered 7, after V lost 6 bases and J lost 1 base. CDR1 MNHNS and CDR2 SASEGT come from the germline V gene. This CDR3 is built from 15 residues. The CDR3 DNA reads as TGTGCCAGCAGAACACGGCGGGAGGGGTCCTACGAGCAGTACTTC. Protein sequence: CASRTRREGSYEQYF.

This chain links TRBV6-5 with TRBJ2-1; no reliable D call. Germline values: CDR1 MNHEY, CDR2 SVGAGI. V dropped 0 bases and J dropped 0 bases, with 3 bases sitting between them. The CDR3 covers 14 residues. CDR3 in DNA: TGTGCCAGCAGTTACTCCCGCTCCTACAATGAGCAGTTCTTC. It specifies CASSYSRSYNEQFF.

Many counts were recorded for this clonotype. A clone one base away is much larger, so this may be a read error. The chain carries TRBV6-2 or TRBV6-3 and TRBJ2-7; D might be TRBD1 (5 bases). CDR3 length: 12 amino acids. With 5 bases removed from V and 3 bases from J, the gap between germline ends came to 8 bases. In germline, CDR1 is MNHEY, CDR2 SVGEGT. Here the CDR3 reads CASSLQVYEQYF. CDR3 nucleotides: TGTGCCAGCAGTCTACAGGTCTACGAGCAGTACTTC.

In its sample, this clonotype was seen many times. CDR3 coding DNA: TGCAGTCCCTATTTTGATTATGGCTACACCTTC. Translating it yields CSPYFDYGYTF. This chain uses TRBV20-1 with TRBJ1-2; unclear D gene. Germline CDR1 and CDR2: DFQATT and SNEGSKA (reference sequence). The CDR3 covers 11 residues. Between the trimmed V and J ends, which lost 8 bases and 5 bases, there was a span of 12 bases.

V gene TRBV12-5 combines with J gene TRBJ2-5, with D possibly TRBD2 on 5 matching bases. Germline lookup yields CDR1 LGHNT and CDR2 FRNRAP. The CDR3 contains 17 residues. Trimming removed 0 bases at V and 2 bases at J, with 16 bases between. The CDR3: CASGLVEWVGVQETQYF. CDR3 bases: TGTGCTAGTGGTTTGGTAGAGTGGGTGGGAGTACAAGAGACCCAGTACTTC.

This clonotype was observed at least ten times. J is TRBJ2-7 and V is TRBV7-2; TRBD2 matches 8 bases. The length of the CDR3 is 14 residues. The germline gives CDR1 SGHTA, CDR2 FQGNSA. V dropped 5 bases and J dropped 7; count of bases not matched to a gene: 10. The CDR3, as DNA: TGTGCCAGCAGCCCCGGGAGGCCTAGCGGGGAGCAGTACTTC. Its protein product is CASSPGRPSGEQYF.

This clonotype has ten or more counts. The chain has TRBV15 and TRBJ1-4, with 9 bases aligning to TRBD1. This CDR3 has 15 residues. The germline CDR1 and CDR2 sequences are LNHNV and YYDKDF (reference sequence). V gave up 5 bases and J gave up 4 bases; unmatched junction bases: 5. CDR3 amino acids: CATSVRTGVNEKLFF. In nucleotides, the CDR3 is TGTGCCACCAGCGTAAGGACAGGGGTTAATGAAAAACTGTTTTTT.

This clonotype has a count of ten or more. The CDR3 here is CASRRRTGAGETQYF. In DNA, the CDR3 is TGTGCCAGCAGACGAAGGACAGGGGCAGGAGAGACCCAGTACTTC. The chain joins TRBV27 to TRBJ2-5, with 9 bases lining up with TRBD1. With V trimmed by 6 bases and J by 4 bases, 9 bases remained unmatched. The germline CDR1 and CDR2 sequences are MNHEY and SMNVEV (reference sequence). The CDR3 loop spans 15 amino acids.

This clonotype was observed at least ten times. V is TRBV28 and J is TRBJ2-2; 8 positions match TRBD2. Germline assignment: CDR1 MDHEN and CDR2 SYDVKM. V lost 2 bases, J lost 7 bases, and 6 bases stayed unmatched. The length of the CDR3 is 15 residues. The CDR3 bases are TGTGCCAGCAGTTTAAGCGGGAGAATCGGCGGGGAGCTGTTTTTT. Its translation is CASSLSGRIGGELFF.

Ten or more counts support this clonotype. V and J are TRBV28 and TRBJ2-1; 7 bases line up with TRBD1. CDR1 is MDHEN, CDR2 SYDVKM, per germline. Germline trimming cut 6 bases from V and 1 base from J; bases unmatched to any gene: 3. The CDR3 spans 14 residues. CDR3 protein: CASRQQGSYNEQFF. Here the CDR3 DNA reads TGTGCCAGCAGACAACAGGGGTCCTACAATGAGCAGTTCTTC.

The chain carries TRBV7-6 and TRBJ2-7; TRBD1 aligns across 12 bases. Germline lookup yields CDR1 SGHVS and CDR2 FNYEAQ. Trimming cost V 1 base and J 6 bases; bases outside gene matches: 7. The CDR3 has 16 residues. CDR3 DNA sequence: TGTGCCAGCAGCTTAGGGGGACAGGGGGCTCTTAGCGAGCAGTACTTC. Residues: CASSLGGQGALSEQYF. Variable domain in full (rest from reference TRBV7-6 and TRBJ2-7): GAGVSQSPRYKVTKRGQDVALRCDPISGHVSLYWYRQALGQGPEFLTYFNYEAQQDKSGLPNDRFSAERPEGSISTLTIQRTEQRDSAMYRCASSLGGQGALSEQYFGPGTRLTVT.

The chain links TRBV12-3 or TRBV12-4 to TRBJ2-2; 9 bases are a match to TRBD1. This CDR3 contains 16 residues. V was pared by 6 bases and J by 5 bases, with 10 bases of the junction left unmatched. The chain's CDR3 is CASSRKQGARTGELFF. CDR3 DNA sequence: TGTGCCAGCAGCCGAAAACAGGGGGCGAGAACCGGGGAGCTGTTTTTT.

The chain has TRBV20-1 and TRBJ2-7, with 9 bases fitting TRBD1. Trimming took 0 bases from V and 4 from J; bases not matched to a gene: 4. This CDR3 has 14 residues. CDR1 DFQATT and CDR2 SNEGSKA come from the germline V gene (reference sequence). CDR3 in DNA: TGCAGTGCTAGAGAACAGGGGGCTGGATACGAGCAGTACTTC. Protein product: CSAREQGAGYEQYF.

The CDR3 DNA follows: TGTGCCAGCAGCTTGGCCGGTGGGGGGGCGAGGACTGAAGCTTTCTTT. This encodes CASSLAGGGARTEAFF. The chain couples TRBV5-8 to TRBJ1-1; weak D call: TRBD1 (6 bases). CDR1 SGHTS and CDR2 YDEGEE come from the germline V gene. The length of the CDR3 is 16 residues. Trimming stripped 0 bases from V and 5 bases from J, with 17 bases between.

The CDR3 bases are TGTGCCACCAGTGCCGAACGGGACACCCTCTACGAGCAGTACTTC. It specifies CATSAERDTLYEQYF. The chain links TRBV24-1 to TRBJ2-7; weak D call: TRBD1 (6 bases). Trimming shortened V by 5 bases and J by 3 bases, and 16 bases separated the two germline ends. CDR1 is KGHDR and CDR2 is SFDVKD in the germline V gene. The length of the CDR3 is 15 residues.

This clonotype has only a few counts. Germline is not matched at one junction end, which may reflect a read error. This chain uses TRBV5-5 with TRBJ2-3; D is undetermined. The germline V gene encodes CDR1 SGHKS and CDR2 YYEKEE (reference sequence). The CDR3 length is 13 residues. The CDR3 DNA reads as TGTACCAGCAGCTTGGGAACCACAGATACGCAGTATTTT. Encoded protein: CTSSLGTTDTQYF.

The chain uses TRBV12-3 or TRBV12-4 and TRBJ2-6; 9 positions agree with TRBD2. CDR3 length: 17 residues. Trimming removed 2 bases from V and 2 bases from J; junction bases left unmatched: 4. The CDR3 DNA sequence: TGTGCCAGCAGTTTAAGGGTAGCGGGAGCTGGGGCCAACGTCCTGACTTTC. Its translation: CASSLRVAGAGANVLTF.

V and J are TRBV29-1 and TRBJ2-7, with a weak D call TRBD2 (6 bases). V lost 1 base to trimming and J lost 0 bases, with 22 bases between them. Germline V gene sequence: CDR1 SQVTM, CDR2 ANQGSEA. There are 18 residues in the CDR3. This chain's CDR3 is CSVEVPLTPSAYSYEQYF. Written as DNA, the CDR3 is TGCAGCGTTGAAGTCCCCCTTACGCCTAGCGCCTACTCCTACGAGCAGTACTTC.

This chain connects TRBV7-9 to TRBJ2-2; D gene unclear. The V gene's germline CDR1 is SEHNR and CDR2 FQNEAQ (reference sequence). The V end was cut by 1 base, the J end by 6 bases, with 15 bases between. CDR3 length: 16 amino acids. The CDR3 protein is CASSLGVAGESGELFF. The CDR3 bases are TGTGCCAGCAGCTTAGGGGTTGCCGGAGAGTCCGGGGAGCTGTTTTTT. Complete variable domain (other parts from reference TRBV7-9 and TRBJ2-2): DTGVSQNPRHKITKRGQNVTFRCDPISEHNRLYWYRQTLGQGPEFLTYFQNEAQLEKSRLLSDRFSAERPKGSFSTLEIQRTEQGDSAMYLCASSLGVAGESGELFFGEGSRLTVL.

The chain links TRBV3-1 to TRBJ2-6; no firm D call. The germline CDR1 and CDR2 sequences are LGHDT and YNNKEL (reference sequence). There are 13 residues in the CDR3. The V end was cut by 4 bases, the J end by 5 bases, with 6 bases between. The CDR3 loop is CASSPARANVLTF. In DNA, the CDR3 is TGTGCCAGCAGCCCCGCGAGGGCCAACGTCCTGACTTTC.

This clonotype was seen many times. J is TRBJ1-1 and V is TRBV28; D remains ambiguous. V was pared by 6 bases and J by 4 bases, with 15 bases between. The CDR3 is 14 residues long. CDR1 is MDHEN, CDR2 SYDVKM, per germline. The CDR3 reads CASSPLETATEAFF. The CDR3 region has the DNA TGTGCCAGCAGCCCCCTAGAGACTGCCACTGAAGCTTTCTTT.